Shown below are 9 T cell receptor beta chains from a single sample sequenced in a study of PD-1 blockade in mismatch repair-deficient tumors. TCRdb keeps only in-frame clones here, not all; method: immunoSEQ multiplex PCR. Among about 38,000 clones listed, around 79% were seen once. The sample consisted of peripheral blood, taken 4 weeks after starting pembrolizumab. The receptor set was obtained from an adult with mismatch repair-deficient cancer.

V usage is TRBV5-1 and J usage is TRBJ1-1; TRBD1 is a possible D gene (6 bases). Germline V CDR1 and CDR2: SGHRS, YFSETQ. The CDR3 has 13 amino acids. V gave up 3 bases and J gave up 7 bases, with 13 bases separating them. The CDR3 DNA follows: TGCGCCAGCAGCTACCTGGACAGCGGTGAAGCTTTCTTT. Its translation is CASSYLDSGEAFF.

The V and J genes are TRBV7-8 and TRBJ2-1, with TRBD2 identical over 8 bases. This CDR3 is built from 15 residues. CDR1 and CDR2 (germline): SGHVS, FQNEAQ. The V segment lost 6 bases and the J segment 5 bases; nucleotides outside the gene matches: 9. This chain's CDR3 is CASSKFSGNDNEQFF. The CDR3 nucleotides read TGTGCCAGCAGTAAGTTTAGCGGGAACGACAATGAGCAGTTCTTC.

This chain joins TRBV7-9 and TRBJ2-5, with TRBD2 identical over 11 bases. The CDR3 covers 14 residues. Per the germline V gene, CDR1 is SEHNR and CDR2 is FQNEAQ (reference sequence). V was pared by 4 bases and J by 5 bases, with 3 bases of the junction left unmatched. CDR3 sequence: CASSSLAGEETQYF. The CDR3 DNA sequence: TGTGCCAGCAGCTCACTAGCGGGAGAGGAGACCCAGTACTTC.

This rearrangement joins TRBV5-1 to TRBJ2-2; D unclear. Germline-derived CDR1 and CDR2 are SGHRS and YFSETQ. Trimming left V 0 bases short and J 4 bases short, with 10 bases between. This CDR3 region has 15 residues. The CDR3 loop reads CASSLGFLGTGELFF. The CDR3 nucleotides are TGCGCCAGCAGCTTGGGGTTCTTGGGCACCGGGGAGCTGTTTTTT.

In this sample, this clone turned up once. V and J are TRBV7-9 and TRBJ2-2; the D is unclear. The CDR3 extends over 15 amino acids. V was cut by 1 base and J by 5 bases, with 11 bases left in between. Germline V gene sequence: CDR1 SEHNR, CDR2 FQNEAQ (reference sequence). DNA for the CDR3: TGTGCCAGCAGCTTAGTAGGTCAGATAACCGGGGAGCTGTTTTTT. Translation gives CASSLVGQITGELFF.

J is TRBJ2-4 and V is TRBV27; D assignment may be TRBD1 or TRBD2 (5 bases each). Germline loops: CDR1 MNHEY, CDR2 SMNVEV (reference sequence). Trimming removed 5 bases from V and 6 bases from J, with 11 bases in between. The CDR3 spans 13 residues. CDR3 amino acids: CASSIRDGNIQYF. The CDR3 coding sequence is TGTGCCAGCAGTATACGGGACGGAAACATTCAGTACTTC.

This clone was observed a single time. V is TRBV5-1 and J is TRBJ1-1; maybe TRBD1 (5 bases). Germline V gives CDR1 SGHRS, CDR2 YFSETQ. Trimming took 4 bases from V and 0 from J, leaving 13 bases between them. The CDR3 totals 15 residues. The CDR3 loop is CASSPSTVMNTEAFF. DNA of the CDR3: TGCGCCAGCAGCCCCTCGACAGTCATGAACACTGAAGCTTTCTTT.

CDR3 DNA sequence: TGTGCCAGCAGTGCCCCTAGGGATGAGCAGTTCTTC. This sequence encodes CASSAPRDEQFF. This chain connects TRBV6-1 to TRBJ2-1; D gene uncertain. Germline V gene lookup returns CDR1 MNHNS and CDR2 SASEGT. The CDR3 runs to 12 residues. Trimming removed 4 bases at V and 8 bases at J, with 9 bases between.

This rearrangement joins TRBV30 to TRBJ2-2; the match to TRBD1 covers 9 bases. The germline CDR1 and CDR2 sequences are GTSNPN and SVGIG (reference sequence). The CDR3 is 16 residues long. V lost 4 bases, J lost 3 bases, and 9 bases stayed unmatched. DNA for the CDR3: TGTGCCTGGATTTCTTCAGGGACAGGGTACACCGGGGAGCTGTTTTTT. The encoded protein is CAWISSGTGYTGELFF.